This T cell receptor (beta chain) was sequenced for a study of OX40 agonist ivuxolimab in advanced cancers. Trimming removed 1 base at V and 4 bases at J, with 7 bases between. Germline CDR1 and CDR2: SGHRS and YFSETQ. This CDR3 has 13 amino acids. Assay: immunoSEQ multiplex PCR; the TCRdb copy retains only in-frame clones and omits some. The sample lists 37,000 or so clones, over 80% occurring once. The specimen was CD4+ or CD8+ T cells sorted from blood, collected in a trial of the OX40 agonist ivuxolimab. This chain uses TRBV5-1 with TRBJ2-3, with D unclear. The origin of this receptor is an adult with an advanced solid tumor such as melanoma, head and neck, liver or kidney cancer. This CDR3 reads CASSLPSSDTQYF. The CDR3, as DNA: TGCGCCAGCAGCTTGCCTTCCTCAGATACGCAGTATTTT. The full variable domain, rest sourced from reference TRBV5-1 and TRBJ2-3, is KAGVTQTPRYLIKTRGQQVTLSCSPISGHRSVSWYQQTPGQGLQFLFEYFSETQRNKGNFPGRFSGRQFSNSRSEMNVSTLELGDSALYLCASSLPSSDTQYFGPGTRLTVL.